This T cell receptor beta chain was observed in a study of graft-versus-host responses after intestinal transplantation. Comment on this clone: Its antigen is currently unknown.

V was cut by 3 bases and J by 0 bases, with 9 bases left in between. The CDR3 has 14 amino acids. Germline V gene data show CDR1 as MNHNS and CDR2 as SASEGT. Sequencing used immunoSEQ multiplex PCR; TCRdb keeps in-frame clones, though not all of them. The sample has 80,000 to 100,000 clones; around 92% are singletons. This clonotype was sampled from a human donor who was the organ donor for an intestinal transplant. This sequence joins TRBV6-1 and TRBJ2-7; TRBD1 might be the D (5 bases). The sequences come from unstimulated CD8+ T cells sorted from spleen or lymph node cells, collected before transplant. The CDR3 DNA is TGTGCCAGCAGTGAGGCAGGGCCCTCCTACGAGCAGTACTTC. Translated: CASSEAGPSYEQYF.